The clone carrying this T cell receptor beta chain was counted between two and nine times. Its antigen remains unknown. One base away lies a much larger clone, so this may be a sequencing read error. Germline V gene data show CDR1 as DFQATT and CDR2 as SNEGSKA (reference sequence). The CDR3 spans 14 residues. TCRdb processed the multiplex PCR reads anew with MiXCR; each CDR3 protein has one entry. Of 250,000 or so distinct CDR3 sequences listed, under 35% are singletons. This sample stems from a study of breast tumors, draining lymph nodes, adjacent tissues. The lymph nodes were axillary draining lymph nodes from breast cancer patients. Findings and caveats of the study: Luminal-like breast cancer showed significantly higher tumor–nontumor repertoire similarity than basal-like. Tumor T cell lymph node origin was a supported hypothesis, not proven. The data were judged consistent with most tumor T cells coming from lymph node and expanding in tumor. Tumor repertoires ranked between lymph nodes and nontumor tissue in diversity, with V and J gene preferences.

Sequenced sample: axillary lymph node tissue. The receptor was isolated from a female donor with breast cancer. Some clones in this sample may be carry-over from other donors' samples. The chain recombines TRBV20-1 with TRBJ2-5; 8 bases are a match to TRBD2. DNA of the CDR3: TGCAGTGCAGACGGGGGGGGATGGCAAGCGACCCAGTACTTC. As protein: CSADGGGWQATQYF.